This TCR beta chain was found in a study of blood T cell repertoires in COVID-19. The ends were cut back, 4 bases at V and 3 bases at J, with 4 bases in the middle. CDR3 length equals 13 residues. Looked up from germline, CDR1 is SNHLY and CDR2 is FYNNEI. Original methodology: Amplification of reference gene primers was used by the study to estimate nucleated cell counts. The assay was immunoSEQ multiplex PCR, and TCRdb's table has in-frame clones only and misses some. The D gene and trimming were derived from the DNA, and the V and J assignments and clone size from that table. This table holds 40,000 to 50,000 clones, 80% to 90% found once.

This chain connects TRBV2 to TRBJ2-6, with D unresolved. The clonotype comes from a human donor in a cohort sampled during active COVID-19. Sequenced input: peripheral blood. CDR3 region: CASSGSGANVLTF. The CDR3 nucleotides read TGTGCCAGCAGTGGGAGTGGGGCCAACGTCCTGACTTTC. Complete variable domain (other parts from reference TRBV2 and TRBJ2-6): EPEVTQTPSHQVTQMGQEVILRCVPISNHLYFYWYRQILGQKVEFLVSFYNNEISEKSEIFDDQFSVERPDGSNFTLKIRSTKLEDSAMYFCASSGSGANVLTFGAGSRLTVL.